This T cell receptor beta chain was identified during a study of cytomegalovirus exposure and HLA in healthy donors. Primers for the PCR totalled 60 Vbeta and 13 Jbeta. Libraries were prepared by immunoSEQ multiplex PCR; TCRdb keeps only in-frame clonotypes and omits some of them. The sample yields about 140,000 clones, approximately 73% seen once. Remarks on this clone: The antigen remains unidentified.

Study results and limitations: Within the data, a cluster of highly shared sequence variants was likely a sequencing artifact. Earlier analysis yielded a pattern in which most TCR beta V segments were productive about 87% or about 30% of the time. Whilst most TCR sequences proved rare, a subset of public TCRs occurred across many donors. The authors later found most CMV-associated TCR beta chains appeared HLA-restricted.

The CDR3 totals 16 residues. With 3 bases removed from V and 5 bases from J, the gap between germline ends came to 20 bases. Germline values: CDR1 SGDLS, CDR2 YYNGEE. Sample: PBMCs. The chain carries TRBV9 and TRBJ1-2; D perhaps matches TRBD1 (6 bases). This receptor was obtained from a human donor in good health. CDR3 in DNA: TGTGCCAGCAGCGAGGGCAGGGGTGGCTATCGGTATGGCTACACCTTC. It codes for CASSEGRGGYRYGYTF. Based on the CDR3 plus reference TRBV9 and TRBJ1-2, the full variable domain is DSGVTQTPKHLITATGQRVTLRCSPRSGDLSVYWYQQSLDQGLQFLIQYYNGEERAKGNILERFSAQQFPDLHSELNLSSLELGDSALYFCASSEGRGGYRYGYTFGSGTRLTVV.